The rows below give T cell receptor beta chains drawn from one sample of a study of shared clonotypes between healthy human individuals. The protocol was immunoSEQ multiplex PCR, while the TCRdb copy is restricted to in-frame clones and leaves out a portion. The data show around 2.3 million clones, about 94% seen once. The sequencing sample was made of naive CD4+ T cells sorted from blood. These receptors were taken from a man between 18 and 35 years old in good health. Each CDR3 is given with its conserved first and last residue. The order of the fields is J gene, D gene, V gene, CDR3 protein. D genes are given only for firm matches.

j_call: TRBJ2-6; d_call: TRBD1; v_call: TRBV5-1; cdr3_aa: CASSLEDRDPWSGANVLTF
j_call: TRBJ2-5; d_call: TRBD1; v_call: TRBV12-5; cdr3_aa: CASGPGQGGGGSQETQYF
j_call: TRBJ2-7; d_call: -; v_call: TRBV2; cdr3_aa: CASSEGWYRYEQYF
j_call: TRBJ1-1; d_call: -; v_call: TRBV28; cdr3_aa: CASSLSLQGAGAFF
j_call: TRBJ2-3; d_call: -; v_call: TRBV7-9; cdr3_aa: CASSLRTPSTDTQYF
j_call: TRBJ2-7; d_call: TRBD1; v_call: TRBV27; cdr3_aa: CASSLSGTGVGEQYF
j_call: TRBJ1-2; d_call: TRBD1; v_call: TRBV29-1; cdr3_aa: CSVRDRRTNYGYTF
j_call: TRBJ1-3; d_call: -; v_call: TRBV6-5; cdr3_aa: CASSQSKQGNTIYF
j_call: TRBJ1-6; d_call: -; v_call: TRBV4-1; cdr3_aa: CASSQARPAYNSPLHF
j_call: TRBJ2-5; d_call: -; v_call: TRBV18; cdr3_aa: CASSPTGAGETQYF
j_call: TRBJ2-1; d_call: TRBD1; v_call: TRBV7-3; cdr3_aa: CASSQTRDRGNEQFF
j_call: TRBJ2-5; d_call: TRBD2; v_call: TRBV19; cdr3_aa: CASRTSGGTQETQYF
j_call: TRBJ2-3; d_call: -; v_call: TRBV2; cdr3_aa: CASRPPLGLNRADTQYF
j_call: TRBJ2-5; d_call: TRBD2; v_call: TRBV6-1; cdr3_aa: CASSETSGGAGTQYF
j_call: TRBJ2-2; d_call: -; v_call: TRBV19; cdr3_aa: CASSIPPRMTGELFF
j_call: TRBJ2-3; d_call: -; v_call: TRBV6-5; cdr3_aa: CASSHTDTQYF
j_call: TRBJ2-7; d_call: -; v_call: TRBV5-4; cdr3_aa: CASSTGGFDYEQYF
j_call: TRBJ1-4; d_call: -; v_call: TRBV19; cdr3_aa: CASSIPQKARKLFF
j_call: TRBJ2-5; d_call: -; v_call: TRBV27; cdr3_aa: CASSYRQAGETQYF
j_call: TRBJ2-5; d_call: TRBD1; v_call: TRBV28; cdr3_aa: CASSHRQGRETQYF
j_call: TRBJ1-5; d_call: TRBD1; v_call: TRBV19; cdr3_aa: CASTSMWTGPSNQPQHF
j_call: TRBJ2-5; d_call: -; v_call: TRBV2; cdr3_aa: CASSSRQRQETQYF
j_call: TRBJ1-6; d_call: -; v_call: TRBV6-1; cdr3_aa: CASSLNFYNSPLHF
j_call: TRBJ2-7; d_call: -; v_call: TRBV7-2; cdr3_aa: CASSPEVGLGTYEQYF
j_call: TRBJ2-7; d_call: -; v_call: TRBV7-9; cdr3_aa: CASSYAGAYEQYF
j_call: TRBJ2-2; d_call: -; v_call: TRBV9; cdr3_aa: CASSVGSHGGELFF
j_call: TRBJ2-3; d_call: -; v_call: TRBV30; cdr3_aa: CAWSESGLGTDTQYF
j_call: TRBJ2-3; d_call: -; v_call: TRBV30; cdr3_aa: CAWRAGGDTQYF
j_call: TRBJ2-7; d_call: -; v_call: TRBV2; cdr3_aa: CASRETGTYSYEQYF
j_call: TRBJ2-2; d_call: TRBD2; v_call: TRBV5-6; cdr3_aa: CASSLNGGGTGELFF
j_call: TRBJ1-4; d_call: -; v_call: TRBV6-5; cdr3_aa: CASSYYPGDEKLFF
j_call: TRBJ2-2; d_call: -; v_call: TRBV6-1; cdr3_aa: CAVIMGRFGTGELFF
j_call: TRBJ1-1; d_call: -; v_call: TRBV11-2; cdr3_aa: CASSLEGVWGTEAFF
j_call: TRBJ1-5; d_call: -; v_call: TRBV10-3; cdr3_aa: CAISEQAESNQPQHF
j_call: TRBJ2-7; d_call: TRBD1; v_call: TRBV29-1; cdr3_aa: CSVLIRDRANEQYF
j_call: TRBJ1-4; d_call: -; v_call: TRBV10-2; cdr3_aa: CASSGLGSEEKLFF
j_call: TRBJ1-4; d_call: -; v_call: TRBV18; cdr3_aa: CASSPTGHATNEKLFF
j_call: TRBJ1-1; d_call: -; v_call: TRBV2; cdr3_aa: CASSETGNTEAFF
j_call: TRBJ2-3; d_call: TRBD2; v_call: TRBV11-2; cdr3_aa: CASSRPGGDTQYF
j_call: TRBJ2-5; d_call: TRBD2; v_call: TRBV11-3; cdr3_aa: CASPFAASGRASGYETQYF
j_call: TRBJ2-1; d_call: -; v_call: TRBV30; cdr3_aa: CAWSALAATHNEQFF
j_call: TRBJ1-2; d_call: -; v_call: TRBV19; cdr3_aa: CATPASGDKNYGYTF
j_call: TRBJ2-2; d_call: -; v_call: TRBV10-1; cdr3_aa: CASSSGTNTGELFF
j_call: TRBJ1-5; d_call: TRBD1; v_call: TRBV19; cdr3_aa: CASTRQGQNQPQHF
j_call: TRBJ1-4; d_call: -; v_call: TRBV19; cdr3_aa: CASTDGAVGEKLFF
j_call: TRBJ2-3; d_call: TRBD1; v_call: TRBV5-1; cdr3_aa: CASSLGSRGIDTQYF
j_call: TRBJ1-5; d_call: -; v_call: TRBV5-6; cdr3_aa: CASSLRVGGKPQHF
j_call: TRBJ1-1; d_call: -; v_call: TRBV10-3; cdr3_aa: CAISETGGGTEAFF
j_call: TRBJ2-4; d_call: -; v_call: TRBV6-1; cdr3_aa: CASSEGGAAAKNIQYF
j_call: TRBJ2-7; d_call: -; v_call: TRBV2; cdr3_aa: CASNPWDTYEQYF
j_call: TRBJ2-1; d_call: -; v_call: TRBV5-4; cdr3_aa: CASSLVWSNEQFF
j_call: TRBJ2-3; d_call: -; v_call: TRBV6-5; cdr3_aa: CASTRDHTQYF
j_call: TRBJ2-3; d_call: -; v_call: TRBV18; cdr3_aa: CASSPPDNLRDTQYF
j_call: TRBJ1-5; d_call: TRBD1; v_call: TRBV30; cdr3_aa: CAWRGQGAAQPQHF